Following are 26 T cell receptor beta chains from one sample sequenced in a study of T cells after yellow fever vaccination. A single record per CDR3 protein comes from TCRdb applying MiXCR to the 5' RACE reads. The sample shows under 600,000 distinct CDR3 sequences, about a fifth of them seen only once. The sample in question was PBMCs, obtained roughly 23 days after the first yellow fever vaccination. The receptor source for this set is a man in his late teens or twenties who received the YFV17D yellow fever vaccine.

The chain has TRBV7-2 and TRBJ2-1, with TRBD1 as a possible D gene (6 bases). CDR3 length equals 12 residues. The germline gives CDR1 SGHTA, CDR2 FQGNSA. V lost 5 bases and J lost 9, with 11 bases in between. The CDR3 DNA reads as TGTGCCAGCAGCCATGGACAGATTGAGCAGTTCTTC. It codes for CASSHGQIEQFF.

The V and J genes are TRBV4-1 and TRBJ1-2; 8 bases fit TRBD1. V lost 6 bases, J lost 2 bases, and 8 bases stayed unmatched. Germline V gene sequence: CDR1 MGHRA, CDR2 YSYEKL. The CDR3 contains 15 residues. CDR3 sequence: CASSPGQEFNYGYTF. The CDR3 bases are TGCGCCAGCAGTCCGGGACAGGAGTTCAACTATGGCTACACCTTC.

The rearrangement uses TRBV9 and TRBJ1-2; weak D call: TRBD1 (6 bases). V lost 3 bases to trimming and J lost 5 bases, with 20 bases between them. Germline loops: CDR1 SGDLS, CDR2 YYNGEE. The CDR3 has 16 residues. The CDR3 DNA follows: TGTGCCAGCAGCGGACCCCCAGGGGTTCTAGGATATGGCTACACCTTC. As protein: CASSGPPGVLGYGYTF.

The V call is TRBV7-8, the J call TRBJ2-7, with unresolved D. The CDR3 is 15 residues long. Germline CDR1 and CDR2: SGHVS and FQNEAQ. Deletions cut 1 base from V and 4 bases from J, with 14 bases between. CDR3 region: CASSLEPDQFYEQYV. Written as DNA, the CDR3 is TGTGCCAGCAGCTTAGAGCCGGACCAATTTTACGAGCAGTACGTC.

V is TRBV7-2 and J is TRBJ1-6, with D unresolved. Trimming left V 2 bases short and J 6 bases short, with 8 bases between. Germline V gene data show CDR1 as SGHTA and CDR2 as FQGNSA. The CDR3 extends over 14 amino acids. In DNA form, the CDR3 reads TGTGCCAGCAGCTTAAAACAGACTAATTCACCCCTCCACTTT. Amino acids: CASSLKQTNSPLHF.

V is TRBV3-1 and J is TRBJ1-6; D is unresolved. The CDR3 is 16 residues long. Per the germline V gene, CDR1 is LGHDT and CDR2 is YNNKEL (reference sequence). The germline V and J ends were trimmed by 2 bases and 14 bases, with 22 bases remaining between them. The CDR3 region has the DNA TGTGCCAGCAGCCAAACGGCCGCAGGCGCCCTTTTAGCCCTCCACTTT. Its translation is CASSQTAAGALLALHF.

This chain uses TRBV7-9 with TRBJ2-1, with 7 positions matching TRBD1. Trimming took 4 bases from V and 7 from J; bases not matched to a gene: 7. The CDR3 is 14 residues long. CDR1 and CDR2 from the germline V gene are SEHNR and FQNEAQ (reference sequence). The CDR3 loop is CASSSKTGPNEQFF. The CDR3 DNA follows: TGTGCCAGCAGCTCAAAGACAGGGCCGAATGAGCAGTTCTTC.

V usage is TRBV20-1 and J usage is TRBJ2-3; D gene unclear. V lost 3 bases, J lost 6 bases, and 10 bases lay in between. There are 12 residues in the CDR3. CDR1 DFQATT and CDR2 SNEGSKA come from the germline V gene (reference sequence). CDR3 sequence: CSASRVRDTQYF. As DNA, the CDR3 is TGCAGTGCTAGCAGAGTGCGGGATACGCAGTATTTT.

This clonotype appeared a few times. The J gene is TRBJ1-5, the V gene TRBV5-1; no reliable D call. Germline V gives CDR1 SGHRS, CDR2 YFSETQ. This CDR3 contains 16 residues. V lost 0 bases and J lost 0, with 10 bases in between. CDR3 sequence reads: CASSLGAGDSNQPQHF. The DNA for the CDR3 is TGCGCCAGCAGCTTGGGGGCCGGGGATAGCAATCAGCCCCAGCATTTT.

The chain combines TRBV7-9 with TRBJ1-1; possibly TRBD1 for D (6 bases). The CDR3 has 15 residues. Germline V gives CDR1 SEHNR, CDR2 FQNEAQ (reference sequence). V was pared by 5 bases and J by 2 bases, with 15 bases between. CDR3 sequence reads: CASSGQGIKNTEAFF. In DNA form, the CDR3 reads TGTGCCAGCAGCGGTCAGGGGATAAAAAACACTGAAGCTTTCTTT. Based on the CDR3 plus reference TRBV7-9 and TRBJ1-1, the full variable domain is DTGVSQNPRHKITKRGQNVTFRCDPISEHNRLYWYRQTLGQGPEFLTYFQNEAQLEKSRLLSDRFSAERPKGSFSTLEIQRTEQGDSAMYLCASSGQGIKNTEAFFGQGTRLTVV.

This clonotype was detected a few times. The V and J genes are TRBV11-2 and TRBJ1-1; D gene uncertain. V lost 5 bases and J lost 1, with 14 bases in between. Germline values: CDR1 SGHAT, CDR2 FQNNGV. The CDR3 extends over 15 amino acids. This CDR3 reads CASSPGVGENTEAFF. In DNA form, the CDR3 reads TGTGCCAGCAGCCCCGGGGTTGGGGAGAACACTGAAGCTTTCTTT.

This clonotype showed up just a few times. This sequence joins TRBV27 and TRBJ2-5, with D unclear. Germline CDR1 is MNHEY and CDR2 is SMNVEV (reference sequence). Trimming pared 2 bases from V and 5 bases from J, leaving 15 bases between. This CDR3 is 15 amino acids long. CDR3 nucleotides: TGTGCCAGCAGTTTAGTTCACCGAGGCGGTGAGACCCAGTACTTC. Its translation is CASSLVHRGGETQYF.

The chain couples TRBV15 to TRBJ1-1; a possible D gene is TRBD1 (6 bases). Between the trimmed V and J ends, which lost 1 base and 7 bases, there was a span of 16 bases. The germline gives CDR1 LNHNV, CDR2 YYDKDF (reference sequence). The CDR3 runs to 15 residues. The CDR3 DNA is TGTGCCACCAGCAGAGGGGGGGCAGGGACCCTTGAAGCTTTCTTT. It codes for CATSRGGAGTLEAFF.

This clonotype was recorded many times. This chain uses TRBV15 with TRBJ2-7; 9 nucleotides agree with TRBD2. CDR1 and CDR2 from the germline V gene are LNHNV and YYDKDF (reference sequence). The CDR3 runs 13 residues. The ends lost 1 base at V and 6 bases at J; junction bases unmatched: 1. CDR3 nucleotide sequence: TGTGCCACCAGCAGAGTACTAGCGGGCGAGCAGTACTTC. Translation: CATSRVLAGEQYF.

In its sample, this clonotype was seen a few times. The chain employs TRBV5-4 and TRBJ1-6, with 7 bases lining up with TRBD1. The CDR3 length is 15 residues. CDR1 is SGHNT and CDR2 is YYREEE in the germline V gene (reference sequence). The V gene end was trimmed by 0 bases and the J gene end by 4 bases; junction bases not matched to a gene: 1. In nucleotides, the CDR3 is TGTGCCAGCAGCTTGGCGGGACAGTATAATTCACCCCTCCACTTT. Translated, it gives CASSLAGQYNSPLHF.

V is TRBV7-2 and J is TRBJ1-3; D gene uncertain. The CDR3 is made up of 11 amino acids. Germline V lookup: CDR1 SGHTA, CDR2 FQGNSA. Trimming left V 1 base short and J 8 bases short, with 3 bases between. The CDR3 DNA is TGTGCCAGCAGCTTAGTTGACACCATATATTTT. Its translation is CASSLVDTIYF.

The rearrangement links TRBV5-5 to TRBJ2-1; D possibly matches TRBD1 or TRBD2 (5 bases each). Germline V gene sequence: CDR1 SGHKS, CDR2 YYEKEE (reference sequence). This CDR3 has 16 residues. Trimming took off 5 bases at V and 2 bases at J, with 17 bases between the two ends. The CDR3 is CASSLIRDGAYNEQFF. The CDR3 DNA sequence: TGTGCCAGCAGTCTGATCCGGGACGGGGCCTACAATGAGCAGTTCTTC.

This clonotype was recorded a few times. V is TRBV4-2 and J is TRBJ1-6; the D is unclear. Germline V lookup: CDR1 LGHNA, CDR2 YNFKEQ. The CDR3 consists of 14 residues. V gave up 5 bases and J gave up 12 bases, with 17 bases separating them. CDR3 region: CASSEGSGLRPLHF. CDR3 DNA sequence: TGTGCCAGCAGCGAAGGGTCGGGTTTACGACCCCTCCACTTT.

The chain couples TRBV2 to TRBJ1-1; TRBD1 matches at 7 bases. The V gene's germline CDR1 is SNHLY and CDR2 FYNNEI. After removal of 5 bases from V and 1 base from J, the junction contained 4 bases not matched to a gene. This CDR3 is built from 14 residues. DNA of the CDR3: TGTGCCAGCAGTACCCGACAGGGGAACACTGAAGCTTTCTTT. Translated, it gives CASSTRQGNTEAFF.

This clonotype showed up just a few times. The V call is TRBV20-1, the J call TRBJ1-2; D gene unclear. Per germline, CDR1 DFQATT and CDR2 SNEGSKA (reference sequence). V lost 0 bases and J lost 3, with 14 bases in between. There are 15 residues in the CDR3. CDR3 protein: CSARDLNLGYYGYTF. Here the CDR3 DNA reads TGCAGTGCTAGAGATCTGAATCTGGGTTACTATGGCTACACCTTC.

The chain is built from TRBV4-3 and TRBJ1-3; no clear D. The germline gives CDR1 LGHNA, CDR2 YSLEER. V lost 4 bases and J lost 0, with 7 bases in between. The length of the CDR3 is 14 residues. This CDR3 reads CASSLYGSGNTIYF. The CDR3 DNA is TGCGCCAGCAGCCTCTACGGCTCTGGAAACACCATATATTTT.

The chain uses TRBV19 and TRBJ2-3; possibly TRBD1 for D (5 bases). V was cut by 1 base and J by 4 bases, with 9 bases left in between. Germline V gene data show CDR1 as LNHDA and CDR2 as SQIVND (reference sequence). CDR3 size: 14 residues. The CDR3, as DNA: TGTGCCAGTAGTATAGGTAAGGGGCCAGATACGCAGTATTTT. It is translated as CASSIGKGPDTQYF.

The rearrangement links TRBV14 to TRBJ2-1, with 8 bases lining up with TRBD2. The CDR3 extends over 15 amino acids. Germline CDR1 reads SGHDN; CDR2 reads FVKESK. J lost 7 bases, V lost 0 bases, and 5 bases had no gene match. This CDR3 reads CASSQESGGANEQFF. CDR3 in DNA: TGTGCCAGCAGCCAAGAATCGGGGGGGGCAAATGAGCAGTTCTTC. The full variable domain, rest sourced from reference TRBV14 and TRBJ2-1, is EAGVTQFPSHSVIEKGQTVTLRCDPISGHDNLYWYRRVMGKEIKFLLHFVKESKQDESGMPNNRFLAERTGGTYSTLKVQPAELEDSGVYFCASSQESGGANEQFFGPGTRLTVL.

This clonotype came up many times. The chain joins TRBV27 to TRBJ2-7; 11 nucleotides line up with TRBD1. Germline V gene lookup returns CDR1 MNHEY and CDR2 SMNVEV (reference sequence). The CDR3 extends over 14 amino acids. V gave up 8 bases and J gave up 4 bases; unmatched junction bases: 7. The CDR3 DNA reads as TGTGCCAGCGGAACCGGGACAGGGGGTTACGAGCAGTACTTC. This sequence encodes CASGTGTGGYEQYF.

The CDR3 region is CASSGQAANTGELFF. CDR3 nucleotides: TGTGCCAGCAGTGGACAGGCAGCGAACACCGGGGAGCTGTTTTTT. The rearrangement uses TRBV2 and TRBJ2-2; D possibly corresponds to TRBD1 (6 bases). This CDR3 has 15 amino acids. V was pared by 4 bases and J by 0 bases, with 9 bases between. The germline gives CDR1 SNHLY, CDR2 FYNNEI.

This clonotype showed up just a few times. The CDR3, as DNA: TGCGCCAGCGCGGACCGACAGATACAAGAGACCCAGTACTTC. It translates to CASADRQIQETQYF. The genes are TRBV5-1 and TRBJ2-5; a possible D gene is TRBD1 (5 bases). The germline V gene encodes CDR1 SGHRS and CDR2 YFSETQ. Trimming shortened V by 7 bases and J by 2 bases, and 15 bases separated the two germline ends. CDR3 size: 14 residues.